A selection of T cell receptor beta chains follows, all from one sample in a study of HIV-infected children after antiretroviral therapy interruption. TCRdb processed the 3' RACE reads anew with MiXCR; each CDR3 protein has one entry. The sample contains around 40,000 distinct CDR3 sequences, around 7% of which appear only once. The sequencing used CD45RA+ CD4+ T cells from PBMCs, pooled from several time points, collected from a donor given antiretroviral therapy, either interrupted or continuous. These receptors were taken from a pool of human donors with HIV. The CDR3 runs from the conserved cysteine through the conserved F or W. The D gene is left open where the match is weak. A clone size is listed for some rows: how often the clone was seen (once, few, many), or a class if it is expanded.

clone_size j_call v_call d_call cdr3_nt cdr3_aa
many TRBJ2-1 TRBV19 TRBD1 TGTGCCAGCAGTATCACAGGGGGCGATGCTGAGCAGTTCTTC CASSITGGDAEQFF
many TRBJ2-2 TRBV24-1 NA TGTGCCACCAGTGATTTGACGACACGGGCCCCGAACACCGGGGAGCTGTTTTTT CATSDLTTRAPNTGELFF
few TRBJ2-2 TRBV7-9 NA TGTGCCAGCAGCTTTATGGCAGCGAACACCGGGGAGCTGTTTTTT CASSFMAANTGELFF
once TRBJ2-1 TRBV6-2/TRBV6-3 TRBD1 TGTGCCAGCAGTTACTCAGCCTCCGGACAGGGGGCCTTCTTTTATGAGCAGTTCTTC CASSYSASGQGAFFYEQFF
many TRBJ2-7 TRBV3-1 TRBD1 TGTGCCAGCAGACAGGACAGGGGAAACGAGCAGTACTTC CASRQDRGNEQYF
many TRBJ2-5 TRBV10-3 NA TGTGCCAGCGGTGATGCGGGACTGGGGGGAGACACCCAGTACTTT CASGDAGLGGDTQYF
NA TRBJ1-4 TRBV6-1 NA TGTGCCAGCAGAGAGGGACATAGTAATGAAAAACTGTTTTTT CASREGHSNEKLFF
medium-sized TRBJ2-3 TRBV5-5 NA TGTGCCAGCAGCAAGGATTGGGTGCTTACCACAGATACGCAGTATTTT CASSKDWVLTTDTQYF
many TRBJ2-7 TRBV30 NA TGTGCCTGGAGTCTGGGGACTGGGGGGAATGAACAGTACTTC CAWSLGTGGNEQYF
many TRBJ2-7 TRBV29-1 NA TGCAGCGTTGAGTGGGCAGGGTTAACCTACGAGCAGTACTTC CSVEWAGLTYEQYF